This TCR beta chain was obtained from a study of beta chain features in type 1 diabetes. Study-level points and caveats: The study found moderately but significantly shorter TCRB CDR3s in all four CD4+ subsets of Type 1 diabetes patients. A greater similarity of naive, central memory and Treg TCRB repertoires was seen among patients than among healthy donors. At VDJ recombination sites, type 1 diabetes patients had fewer insertions and more deleted nucleotides.

The entirety of the isolated RNA underwent reverse transcription, so expressed TCRB transcripts were sequenced. The method was immunoSEQ multiplex PCR; TCRdb's version includes in-frame clones alone and lacks a portion of them. This sample has more than 100,000 clones, with over 15% found just once. Post-sort purity exceeded 98% for all sorted populations. V was clipped by 7 bases and J by 0 bases, with 10 bases between them. The germline gives CDR1 SNHLY, CDR2 FYNNEI. CDR3 length: 15 residues. On this clone itself: Its target is unknown.

The material sequenced was central memory CD4+ T cells from blood. The sequence came from a man aged 25-45 years with type 1 diabetes. The chain recombines TRBV2 with TRBJ2-6, with D tentatively TRBD2 (5 bases). CDR3: CASIEGLSGANVLTF. In DNA form, the CDR3 reads TGTGCCAGCATTGAGGGTCTCTCTGGGGCCAACGTCCTGACTTTC.